The 29 T cell receptor beta chains reported below all come from one sample, sequenced in a study of cytomegalovirus exposure and HLA in healthy donors (dated by TCRdb to the late 2010s). Libraries were built with the immunoSEQ multiplex PCR assay. For the multiplex PCR, a mixture combining 60 forward primers for TCR Vbeta segments and 13 reverse primers for TCR Jbeta segments was used. The clones in this table, taken by TCRdb from immuneACCESS, are in-frame only. Not every clone is retained; where verified, under half of the shortfall comes from an unresolved V gene, and the cause of the rest is unknown. The table for this sample lists 150,000 to 200,000 clones; 10% to 15% of them were counted only once. The ten largest account for about 7.8% of the sample. Sample: PBMCs. These receptors originate from a man aged 50-60 years in good health and CMV-seropositive.

CDR3 sequence reads: CASSRDGGYEQYV. CDR3 nucleotides: TGCGCCAGCAGTCGGGACGGGGGATACGAGCAGTACGTC. The V call is TRBV23-1, the J call TRBJ2-7, with a tentative D call TRBD2 (6 bases). TRBV23-1 counts as an open reading frame of uncertain function. This CDR3 comprises 13 residues. Trimming shortened V by 4 bases and J by 4 bases, and 11 bases separated the two germline ends.

This chain links TRBV5-1 with TRBJ2-7; D perhaps matches TRBD2 (6 bases). Germline V gene lookup returns CDR1 SGHRS and CDR2 YFSETQ. The V gene lost 3 bases and the J gene lost 4 bases, with 8 bases spanning the gap. CDR3 length: 12 amino acids. This CDR3 is CASSSGRYEQYF. For the CDR3, the DNA is TGCGCCAGCAGCTCAGGGAGGTACGAGCAGTACTTC.

The V and J genes are TRBV6-1 and TRBJ1-3; 7 nucleotides match TRBD1. Germline-derived CDR1 and CDR2 are MNHNS and SASEGT. Germline trimming cut 6 bases from V and 8 bases from J; bases unmatched to any gene: 7. This CDR3 has 13 amino acids. The CDR3 sequence: CASRRDSLDTIYF. CDR3 nucleotide sequence: TGTGCCAGCAGGAGGGACAGCTTGGACACCATATATTTT.

The V gene is TRBV11-3, the J gene TRBJ2-7, with D possibly TRBD2 on 5 matching bases. The germline V gene has CDR1 SGHNT and CDR2 YENEEA. The CDR3 spans 12 residues. With 4 bases removed from V and 3 bases from J, the gap between germline ends came to 7 bases. This CDR3 is CASSSDFYEQYV. In DNA, the CDR3 is TGTGCCAGCAGCTCGGACTTCTACGAGCAGTACGTC.

Only a few counts were recorded for this clone. CDR3 sequence: CASSLAKLAGTDTQYF. CDR3 DNA: TGTGCCAGCAGCTTGGCCAAACTAGCGGGCACAGATACGCAGTATTTT. The chain couples TRBV5-4 to TRBJ2-3; 8 bases are a match to TRBD2. The V gene's germline CDR1 is SGHNT and CDR2 YYREEE (reference sequence). J lost 1 base, V lost 0 bases, and 4 bases had no gene match. This CDR3 is 16 amino acids long.

The chain links TRBV6-6 to TRBJ2-2, with D perhaps TRBD2 (6 bases). V gave up 4 bases and J gave up 6 bases, with 12 bases separating them. The CDR3 consists of 14 residues. In germline, CDR1 is MNHNY, CDR2 SVGAGI (reference sequence). The CDR3 nucleotides are TGTGCCAGCAGTTCTCAGGGACTCCCCGGGGAGCTGTTTTTT. This codes for CASSSQGLPGELFF.

This clone was recorded a few times. This chain joins TRBV19 and TRBJ1-4; a weak D match, TRBD1 (6 bases). The CDR3 is made up of 13 amino acids. Trimming took 9 bases from V and 3 from J, leaving 11 bases between them. CDR1 and CDR2 from the germline V gene are LNHDA and SQIVND (reference sequence). The chain's CDR3 is CASTTGPNEKLFF. CDR3 nucleotide sequence: TGTGCCAGCACGACAGGCCCTAATGAAAAACTGTTTTTT.

This clone was observed a handful of times. V is TRBV2 and J is TRBJ2-2; 10 nucleotides align to TRBD2. The germline V gene encodes CDR1 SNHLY and CDR2 FYNNEI. The CDR3 consists of 17 residues. V lost 3 bases and J lost 7; bases outside the gene matches: 11. CDR3 region: CASSDSQRGGLVGELFF. The CDR3 nucleotides read TGTGCCAGCAGTGATTCCCAGCGGGGGGGCCTGGTCGGGGAGCTGTTTTTT.

The chain uses TRBV10-3 and TRBJ2-3; 9 positions match TRBD1. The CDR3 loop spans 16 amino acids. The germline V gene has CDR1 ENHRY and CDR2 SYGVKD. V was pared by 5 bases and J by 3 bases, with 9 bases of the junction left unmatched. CDR3 loop: CAISTPLQGATDTQYF. For the CDR3, the DNA is TGTGCCATCAGTACTCCTCTACAGGGGGCAACAGATACGCAGTATTTT.

This rearrangement joins TRBV5-6 to TRBJ2-3, with 8 nucleotides matching TRBD2. Germline loops: CDR1 SGHDT, CDR2 YYEEEE. CDR3 size: 16 residues. The V segment lost 4 bases and the J segment 4 bases; nucleotides outside the gene matches: 11. CDR3 bases: TGTGCCAGCAGCCCCCGGTGGACTAGCCGCGCAGATACGCAGTATTTT. The encoded protein is CASSPRWTSRADTQYF.

The DNA for the CDR3 is TGTGCCAGTAGTATAGACGGGGATCAGCCCCAGCATTTT. Protein: CASSIDGDQPQHF. The chain has TRBV19 and TRBJ1-5, with no clear D. There are 13 residues in the CDR3. Germline V gives CDR1 LNHDA, CDR2 SQIVND (reference sequence). V shed 0 bases and J shed 5 bases, with 5 bases lying between them.

The chain carries TRBV7-2 and TRBJ1-2, with D uncertain. Per the germline V gene, CDR1 is SGHTA and CDR2 is FQGNSA. The CDR3 spans 17 residues. V was clipped by 5 bases and J by 2 bases, with 21 bases between them. The CDR3, as DNA: TGTGCCAGCAGCCTCATGACCGTCATTGGGCTAAACTATGGCTACACCTTC. This encodes CASSLMTVIGLNYGYTF.

V gene TRBV15 combines with J gene TRBJ2-5, with D perhaps matching TRBD1 (6 bases). V was pared by 0 bases and J by 5 bases, with 19 bases between. This CDR3 is 17 amino acids long. Germline-derived CDR1 and CDR2 are LNHNV and YYDKDF (reference sequence). The CDR3: CATSRDSGHSSGETQYF. CDR3 bases: TGTGCCACCAGCAGAGATTCGGGACATTCCTCTGGGGAGACCCAGTACTTC.

In its sample, this clone was seen a few times. The V gene is TRBV19, the J gene TRBJ1-6; D is possibly TRBD1 (5 bases). CDR3 size: 15 residues. Per germline, CDR1 LNHDA and CDR2 SQIVND (reference sequence). Trimming left V 5 bases short and J 0 bases short, with 8 bases between. CDR3 sequence reads: CASSSQGSYNSPLHF. The CDR3 nucleotides are TGTGCCAGTAGTTCCCAGGGCTCCTATAATTCACCCCTCCACTTT.

This sequence joins TRBV5-6 and TRBJ1-2, with D tentatively TRBD1 (6 bases). This CDR3 contains 15 residues. V shed 2 bases and J shed 0 bases, with 11 bases lying between them. CDR1 is SGHDT and CDR2 is YYEEEE in the germline V gene. The CDR3 bases are TGTGCCAGCAGCTTACAGGGCCAAGCTAACTATGGCTACACCTTC. Its translation is CASSLQGQANYGYTF.

The genes are TRBV29-1 and TRBJ2-1; D is unclear. The CDR3 spans 12 residues. The ends were cut back, 5 bases at V and 5 bases at J, with 10 bases in the middle. Germline CDR1 reads SQVTM; CDR2 reads ANQGSEA. The CDR3, as DNA: TGCAGCGTTAAAGGTAGCCACAATGAGCAGTTCTTC. The encoded protein is CSVKGSHNEQFF.

This chain links TRBV6-5 with TRBJ2-2; D may be TRBD2 (7 bases). Germline-derived CDR1 and CDR2 are MNHEY and SVGAGI. V lost 2 bases to trimming and J lost 9 bases, with 10 bases between them. The CDR3 length is 13 residues. The CDR3 coding sequence is TGTGCCAGCAGTTACGCGCGGGGGCGGGAGCTGTTTTTT. Protein product: CASSYARGRELFF.

The V call is TRBV2, the J call TRBJ2-3; TRBD2 is a possible D gene (5 bases). Germline loops: CDR1 SNHLY, CDR2 FYNNEI. The CDR3 spans 16 residues. Trimming left V 8 bases short and J 1 base short, with 19 bases between. The CDR3 protein is CASSRGGRLGTDTQYF. The CDR3, as DNA: TGTGCCAGCTCTCGAGGAGGCAGACTTGGCACAGATACGCAGTATTTT.

Only a few counts were recorded for this clone. The chain links TRBV11-3 to TRBJ2-3; 10 nucleotides align to TRBD1. The V and J ends lost 5 bases and 4 bases, in that order; junction bases with no gene match: 18. Per germline, CDR1 SGHNT and CDR2 YENEEA. CDR3 length: 19 amino acids. CDR3 DNA sequence: TGTGCCAGCAGCCCTAGGAGTGGGCCGGGACAGGGGTGGGCAGATACGCAGTATTTT. This codes for CASSPRSGPGQGWADTQYF.

This clone was counted between two and nine times. The gene calls are TRBV4-2 and TRBJ2-3; 10 bases fit TRBD2. Germline CDR1 LGHNA, CDR2 YNFKEQ. The J segment lost 0 bases and the V segment lost 1 base, leaving 13 bases of the junction unmatched. CDR3 size: 20 residues. CDR3 sequence: CASSQGGAGSGGYSTDTQYF. As DNA, the CDR3 is TGTGCCAGCAGCCAAGGGGGGGCAGGTAGCGGGGGGTATAGCACAGATACGCAGTATTTT.

The chain links TRBV6-6 to TRBJ2-5; a weak D match, TRBD2 (6 bases). The V gene's germline CDR1 is MNHNY and CDR2 SVGAGI (reference sequence). The ends were cut back, 6 bases at V and 5 bases at J, with 19 bases in the middle. The CDR3 sequence is 15 residues long. The chain's CDR3 is CASRRNPGVGETQYF. The CDR3 nucleotides are TGTGCCAGCAGACGCAATCCGGGGGTGGGGGAGACCCAGTACTTC.

The rearrangement uses TRBV5-4 and TRBJ2-3; 9 bases line up with TRBD1. From germline, CDR1 is SGHNT and CDR2 YYREEE (reference sequence). The V segment lost 2 bases and the J segment 1 base; nucleotides outside the gene matches: 2. The CDR3 is 15 residues long. The chain's CDR3 is CASSLRTGGTDTQYF. DNA of the CDR3: TGTGCCAGCAGCTTACGGACAGGGGGCACAGATACGCAGTATTTT.

The chain has TRBV15 and TRBJ1-1, with TRBD1 matching over 7 bases. The CDR3 length is 14 residues. CDR1 is LNHNV, CDR2 YYDKDF, per germline (reference sequence). Trimming removed 5 bases from V and 7 bases from J; junction bases left unmatched: 10. The CDR3 loop is CATSPYGGQFEAFF. Written as DNA, the CDR3 is TGTGCCACCAGCCCTTACGGGGGACAGTTTGAAGCTTTCTTT.

This clone has a handful of counts. The chain joins TRBV30 to TRBJ1-1; D may be TRBD1 (5 bases). The length of the CDR3 is 12 residues. V lost 3 bases and J lost 2, with 7 bases in between. The germline gives CDR1 GTSNPN, CDR2 SVGIG (reference sequence). CDR3 coding DNA: TGTGCCTGGAGACAGGAAAACACTGAAGCTTTCTTT. Translating it yields CAWRQENTEAFF.

The J gene is TRBJ2-5, the V gene TRBV7-2; possibly TRBD1 for D (6 bases). In germline, CDR1 is SGHTA, CDR2 FQGNSA. The CDR3 has 14 amino acids. V lost 2 bases and J 5 bases, leaving 12 bases between the germline ends. CDR3 in amino acids: CASSLFQGPETQYF. Here the CDR3 DNA reads TGTGCCAGCAGCTTATTTCAGGGGCCCGAGACCCAGTACTTC.

This clone was seen a handful of times. The chain's CDR3 is CASSLVRGTVTEAFF. CDR3 coding DNA: TGTGCCAGCAGCTTAGTTCGGGGGACGGTCACTGAAGCTTTCTTT. The V call is TRBV11-3, the J call TRBJ1-1, with D maybe TRBD1 (5 bases). In germline, CDR1 is SGHNT, CDR2 YENEEA. Trimming took off 1 base at V and 4 bases at J, with 13 bases between the two ends. The CDR3 contains 15 residues.

This clone was observed a handful of times. This chain connects TRBV9 to TRBJ2-1; 11 bases fit TRBD2. The CDR3 totals 16 residues. The V and J ends lost 2 bases and 6 bases, in that order; junction bases with no gene match: 7. CDR1 and CDR2 from the germline V gene are SGDLS and YYNGEE. CDR3 sequence: CASSVTLAGGRNEQFF. The CDR3 DNA follows: TGTGCCAGCAGCGTTACCCTAGCGGGGGGTCGCAATGAGCAGTTCTTC. Drawing the rest from reference TRBV9 and TRBJ2-1, the complete variable domain is DSGVTQTPKHLITATGQRVTLRCSPRSGDLSVYWYQQSLDQGLQFLIQYYNGEERAKGNILERFSAQQFPDLHSELNLSSLELGDSALYFCASSVTLAGGRNEQFFGPGTRLTVL.

The chain couples TRBV10-3 to TRBJ2-7; weak D call: TRBD1 (6 bases). This CDR3 spans 16 amino acids. V lost 0 bases and J lost 6, with 18 bases in between. Germline V gene sequence: CDR1 ENHRY, CDR2 SYGVKD. CDR3 bases: TGTGCCATCAGTGAGTCGGGCAGGGGAAATCCCAGCGAGCAGTACTTC. This gives the protein CAISESGRGNPSEQYF.

The J gene is TRBJ2-3, the V gene TRBV7-2; tentatively, D is TRBD1 (5 bases). V was shortened by 3 bases and J by 6 bases, with 10 bases between the two germline ends. The CDR3 spans 13 residues. CDR1 SGHTA and CDR2 FQGNSA come from the germline V gene. As DNA, the CDR3 is TGTGCCAGCAGCTTCCAGGGCCTCGATACGCAGTATTTT. Translated, it gives CASSFQGLDTQYF. Supplemented by reference TRBV7-2 and TRBJ2-3, the full variable domain reads GAGVSQSPSNKVTEKGKDVELRCDPISGHTALYWYRQSLGQGLEFLIYFQGNSAPDKSGLPSDRFSAERTGGSVSTLTIQRTQQEDSAVYLCASSFQGLDTQYFGPGTRLTVL.